The present T cell receptor (beta chain) was sequenced within a study of cytomegalovirus exposure and HLA in healthy donors. A few counts support this clone. Its antigen is undetermined. Germline V gives CDR1 SQVTM, CDR2 ANQGSEA. V trimming: 4 bases; J trimming: 4 bases; junction bases outside the gene matches: 6. The CDR3 spans 13 residues. Regarding the study as a whole: Previously analyzed data showed that most TCR beta V segments were productive at a frequency of about 87% or about 30%. Likely technical artifact: a cluster of highly shared sequence variants.

60 Vbeta and 13 Jbeta primers were used in PCR. Here immunoSEQ multiplex PCR was the method, and the copy in TCRdb shows in-frame clones only, minus some. The table lists under 200,000 clones, roughly 80% of them singletons. The clonotype comes from a human donor in good health. What was sequenced was PBMCs. V usage is TRBV29-1 and J usage is TRBJ2-7, with 8 bases identical to TRBD2. The CDR3 protein is CSVGAGGRYEQYF. CDR3 nucleotides: TGCAGCGTTGGCGCGGGGGGCCGATACGAGCAGTACTTC.